This T cell receptor (beta chain) stems from a study of cytomegalovirus exposure and HLA in healthy donors. Study background: The approximately 110 validation repertoires and the approximately 670 first-cohort repertoires shared a platform, a later analysis reported. Study-level findings and limits: TCR beta chains numbering more than 150 were designated cytomegalovirus-associated. CMV antigen specificity was confirmed in vitro for three CMV-associated chains.

TCRdb keeps only in-frame clones here, not all; method: immunoSEQ multiplex PCR. The data show around 300,000 clones, with around 90% seen just once and 0.9% to 1% held by the top ten. As to this clone: As yet, its antigen is unknown.

This receptor was obtained from a man between 25 and 39 years old in good health and CMV-seronegative. The specimen sequenced was PBMCs.

This chain's CDR3 is CASSWTSGAETQYF. Written as DNA, the CDR3 is TGTGCCAGCAGCTGGACTAGCGGGGCAGAGACCCAGTACTTC. The chain has TRBV19 and TRBJ2-5, with 12 bases fitting TRBD2. The V gene end was trimmed by 9 bases and the J gene end by 4 bases; junction bases not matched to a gene: 6. The CDR3 covers 14 residues. Germline lookup yields CDR1 LNHDA and CDR2 SQIVND (reference sequence).